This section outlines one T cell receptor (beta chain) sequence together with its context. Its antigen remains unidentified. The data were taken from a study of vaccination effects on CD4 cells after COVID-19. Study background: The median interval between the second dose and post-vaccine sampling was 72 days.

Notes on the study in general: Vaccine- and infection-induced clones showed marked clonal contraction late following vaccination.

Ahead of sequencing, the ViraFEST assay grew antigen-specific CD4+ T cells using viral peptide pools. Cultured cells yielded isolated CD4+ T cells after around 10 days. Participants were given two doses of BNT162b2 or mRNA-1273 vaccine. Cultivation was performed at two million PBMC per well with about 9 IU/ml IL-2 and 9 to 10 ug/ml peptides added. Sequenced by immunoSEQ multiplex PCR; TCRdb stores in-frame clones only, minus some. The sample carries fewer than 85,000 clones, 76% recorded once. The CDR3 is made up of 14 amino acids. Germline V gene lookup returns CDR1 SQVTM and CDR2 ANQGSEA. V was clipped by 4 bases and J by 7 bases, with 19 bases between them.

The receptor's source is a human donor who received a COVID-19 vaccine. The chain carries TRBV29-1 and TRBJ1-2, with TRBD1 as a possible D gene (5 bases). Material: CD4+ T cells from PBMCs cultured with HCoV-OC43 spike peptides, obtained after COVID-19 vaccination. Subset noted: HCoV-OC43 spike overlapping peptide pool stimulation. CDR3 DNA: TGCAGCGTTGTCCCAGTGCAGGGCTACGGTGGCTACACCTTC. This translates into CSVVPVQGYGGYTF.